The clone carrying this T cell receptor (beta chain) was recorded a few times. All of the isolated RNA was reverse transcribed, so expressed TCRB transcripts were sequenced. Data came from immunoSEQ multiplex PCR; TCRdb stores just in-frame clones and leaves some out. The repertoire holds hundreds of thousands of clones, with about a sixth as singletons. This entry is derived from a study of beta chain features in type 1 diabetes. The V and J ends lost 2 bases and 5 bases, in that order; junction bases with no gene match: 4. This CDR3 is 13 amino acids long. The germline V gene encodes CDR1 SGHDT and CDR2 YYEEEE.

The sequencing sample was made of naive CD4+ T cells from blood. This sequence joins TRBV5-6 and TRBJ2-7; 7 bases match TRBD1. This receptor was obtained from a young man in good health. The CDR3 is CASSFDRAHEQYF. The CDR3 DNA sequence: TGTGCCAGCAGCTTCGACAGGGCCCACGAGCAGTACTTC.